What follows are 21 T cell receptor beta chains derived from one specimen sequenced in a study of PD-1 blockade in mismatch repair-deficient tumors. Libraries were prepared by immunoSEQ multiplex PCR; TCRdb keeps only in-frame clonotypes and omits some of them. Seen here are some 130,000 clones, 85% to 90% observed once, and the top ten hold roughly 12%. Source: peripheral blood, taken approximately 70 weeks after starting pembrolizumab. Receptors were obtained from an adult with mismatch repair-deficient cancer.

The chain combines TRBV5-1 with TRBJ2-7; possibly TRBD1 for D (6 bases). Per germline, CDR1 SGHRS and CDR2 YFSETQ. The length of the CDR3 is 12 residues. V shed 4 bases and J shed 7 bases, with 12 bases lying between them. CDR3 residues: CASSPTGNEQYF. CDR3 DNA sequence: TGCGCCAGCAGCCCAACAGGGAATGAGCAGTACTTC.

The chain couples TRBV25-1 to TRBJ2-1; tentatively, D is TRBD2 (5 bases). The CDR3 has 14 residues. V shed 5 bases and J shed 0 bases, with 8 bases lying between them. CDR1 and CDR2 from the germline V gene are MGHDK and SYGVNS. CDR3 in amino acids: CASSMGSSYNEQFF. CDR3 in DNA: TGTGCCAGCAGTATGGGGAGCTCCTACAATGAGCAGTTCTTC.

Concerning this clone: The sample contains more than one DNA sequence encoding this CDR3. V is TRBV6-5 and J is TRBJ1-1; no firm D call. The germline CDR1 and CDR2 sequences are MNHEY and SVGAGI. Deletions cut 2 bases from V and 4 bases from J, with 8 bases between. This CDR3 has 13 amino acids. CDR3 amino acids: CASSYRGGTEAFF. As DNA, the CDR3 is TGTGCCAGCAGTTACCGGGGAGGCACTGAAGCTTTCTTT.

This sequence joins TRBV7-3 and TRBJ2-1; 7 nucleotides match TRBD2. Germline CDR1 and CDR2: SGHTA and FQGTGA. V was pared by 3 bases and J by 5 bases, with 10 bases of the junction left unmatched. There are 16 residues in the CDR3. The CDR3 DNA sequence: TGTGCCAGCAGCTTCCCTTCCAGCGGGAATAACAATGAGCAGTTCTTC. This gives the protein CASSFPSSGNNNEQFF.

This chain joins TRBV6-1 and TRBJ2-7; D is tentatively TRBD1 or TRBD2 (5 bases each). Looked up from germline, CDR1 is MNHNS and CDR2 is SASEGT. The CDR3 loop spans 13 amino acids. Deletions cut 5 bases from V and 4 bases from J, with 12 bases between. CDR3: CASSSLGGYEQYF. As DNA, the CDR3 is TGTGCCAGCAGTTCCCTTGGGGGTTACGAGCAGTACTTC.

This clone occurred once. The V gene is TRBV2, the J gene TRBJ1-4; D might be TRBD1 (5 bases). This CDR3 is built from 14 residues. CDR1 SNHLY and CDR2 FYNNEI come from the germline V gene. Trimming took 3 bases from V and 3 from J, leaving 8 bases between them. CDR3 DNA: TGTGCCAGCAGTGACTGGGGGGCTAATGAAAAACTGTTTTTT. Its translation is CASSDWGANEKLFF. Drawing the rest from reference TRBV2 and TRBJ1-4, the complete variable domain is EPEVTQTPSHQVTQMGQEVILRCVPISNHLYFYWYRQILGQKVEFLVSFYNNEISEKSEIFDDQFSVERPDGSNFTLKIRSTKLEDSAMYFCASSDWGANEKLFFGSGTQLSVL.

V gene TRBV6-6 combines with J gene TRBJ1-4; the D is unclear. The CDR3 runs 13 residues. Germline CDR1 is MNHNY and CDR2 is SVGAGI (reference sequence). Between the trimmed V and J ends, which lost 1 base and 7 bases, there was a span of 7 bases. The CDR3 sequence: CASSYLGGEKLFF. CDR3 bases: TGTGCCAGCAGTTACTTAGGCGGTGAAAAACTGTTTTTT.

This clone was observed a single time. The CDR3, as DNA: TGTGCCAGCAAACAGGGATACTACGAGCAGTACTTC. Protein product: CASKQGYYEQYF. The chain combines TRBV2 with TRBJ2-7; tentatively, D is TRBD1 (6 bases). Germline CDR1 reads SNHLY; CDR2 reads FYNNEI. Trimming cost V 7 bases and J 3 bases, with 10 bases left between them. This CDR3 comprises 12 residues.

This chain uses TRBV14 with TRBJ2-3; D is possibly TRBD1 or TRBD2 (5 bases each). The V end was cut by 6 bases, the J end by 1 base, with 14 bases between. The CDR3 is 15 amino acids. Germline V gives CDR1 SGHDN, CDR2 FVKESK. The CDR3 sequence: CASRPPGPRTDTQYF. The CDR3 DNA is TGTGCCAGCAGGCCCCCGGGACCCCGCACAGATACGCAGTATTTT.

V gene TRBV4-1 combines with J gene TRBJ2-1; D remains ambiguous. V dropped 3 bases and J dropped 9 bases, with 15 bases sitting between them. Per the germline V gene, CDR1 is MGHRA and CDR2 is YSYEKL. The CDR3 has 14 residues. The CDR3 nucleotides read TGCGCCAGCAGCCATATAGACCTGCTACGTGAGCAGTTCTTC. Encoded protein: CASSHIDLLREQFF.

The J gene is TRBJ2-3, the V gene TRBV19; TRBD1 matches 10 bases. The trim removed 3 bases at V and 2 bases at J, leaving 2 bases unmatched. The CDR3 totals 15 residues. The germline V gene encodes CDR1 LNHDA and CDR2 SQIVND (reference sequence). The CDR3 nucleotides read TGTGCCAGTAGTATTGGGACAGGGGCCACAGATACGCAGTATTTT. Its protein is CASSIGTGATDTQYF.

This clone was picked up one time. The chain combines TRBV7-9 with TRBJ2-3; D is unclear. Germline V gene data show CDR1 as SEHNR and CDR2 as FQNEAQ (reference sequence). The germline V and J ends were trimmed by 3 bases and 6 bases, with 4 bases remaining between them. The CDR3 totals 11 residues. The CDR3 bases are TGTGCCAGCAGCTTCCCTGATACGCAGTATTTT. Translation gives CASSFPDTQYF. The full variable domain, in which reference TRBV7-9 and TRBJ2-3 provide the parts outside the CDR3, is DTGVSQNPRHKITKRGQNVTFRCDPISEHNRLYWYRQTLGQGPEFLTYFQNEAQLEKSRLLSDRFSAERPKGSFSTLEIQRTEQGDSAMYLCASSFPDTQYFGPGTRLTVL.

The chain is built from TRBV7-8 and TRBJ2-3; 8 bases map to TRBD2. The CDR3 extends over 15 amino acids. CDR1 SGHVS and CDR2 FQNEAQ come from the germline V gene. Germline trimming cut 0 bases from V and 4 bases from J; bases unmatched to any gene: 3. As DNA, the CDR3 is TGTGCCAGCAGCTTAGCCGGGAGGGGTGCAGATACGCAGTATTTT. Its protein product is CASSLAGRGADTQYF.

This clone was picked up one time. The chain has TRBV7-9 and TRBJ2-1, with 7 positions matching TRBD2. Germline lookup yields CDR1 SEHNR and CDR2 FQNEAQ (reference sequence). Unmatched junction bases numbered 3, after V lost 2 bases and J lost 5 bases. This CDR3 contains 14 residues. CDR3 bases: TGTGCCAGCAGCTTATCCGGACTAGACAATGAGCAGTTCTTC. Its translation: CASSLSGLDNEQFF. Drawing the rest from reference TRBV7-9 and TRBJ2-1, the complete variable domain is DTGVSQNPRHKITKRGQNVTFRCDPISEHNRLYWYRQTLGQGPEFLTYFQNEAQLEKSRLLSDRFSAERPKGSFSTLEIQRTEQGDSAMYLCASSLSGLDNEQFFGPGTRLTVL.

This chain connects TRBV14 to TRBJ2-7; D call uncertain. CDR3 length: 13 residues. Germline V gene data show CDR1 as SGHDN and CDR2 as FVKESK. V lost 2 bases to trimming and J lost 1 base, with 6 bases between them. The DNA of the CDR3 is TGTGCCAGCAGCCAAATCAATTCCTACGAGCAGTACTTC. Translation gives CASSQINSYEQYF.

The chain uses TRBV6-1 and TRBJ2-3, with unresolved D. V lost 2 bases and J lost 0, with 18 bases in between. This CDR3 comprises 18 residues. Germline values: CDR1 MNHNS, CDR2 SASEGT. CDR3 region: CASSELIIRQPSTDTQYF. CDR3 DNA sequence: TGTGCCAGCAGTGAATTAATTATACGGCAACCTAGCACAGATACGCAGTATTTT.

V usage is TRBV6-6 and J usage is TRBJ1-1; no clear D gene. The CDR3 length is 12 residues. V was shortened by 0 bases and J by 4 bases, with 3 bases between the two germline ends. From germline, CDR1 is MNHNY and CDR2 SVGAGI (reference sequence). CDR3 region: CASSYSSTEAFF. CDR3 bases: TGTGCCAGCAGTTACTCATCCACTGAAGCTTTCTTT.

V and J are TRBV5-4 and TRBJ2-7, with TRBD2 as a possible D gene (5 bases). Deletions cut 4 bases from V and 4 bases from J, with 18 bases between. The CDR3 spans 15 residues. Germline-derived CDR1 and CDR2 are SGHNT and YYREEE (reference sequence). The CDR3 protein is CASSGGRAPGYEQYF. The CDR3 bases are TGTGCCAGCAGCGGAGGACGGGCCCCCGGGTACGAGCAGTACTTC.

The chain links TRBV5-8 to TRBJ2-3, with TRBD1 identical over 8 bases. The germline V gene encodes CDR1 SGHTS and CDR2 YDEGEE. The length of the CDR3 is 16 residues. J lost 0 bases, V lost 4 bases, and 7 bases had no gene match. In nucleotides, the CDR3 is TGTGCCAGCAGCCAAAGGGACAGGAGGAGCACAGATACGCAGTATTTT. Translation: CASSQRDRRSTDTQYF.

The chain employs TRBV28 and TRBJ1-3; D possibly corresponds to TRBD1 (5 bases). Looked up from germline, CDR1 is MDHEN and CDR2 is SYDVKM. The CDR3 sequence is 12 residues long. Trimming stripped 5 bases from V and 8 bases from J, with 10 bases between. Here the CDR3 reads CASSLGRDTIYF. The CDR3 DNA sequence: TGTGCCAGCAGTCTGGGGCGGGACACCATATATTTT.

The genes are TRBV7-8 and TRBJ2-7; 10 bases are a match to TRBD1. The CDR3 is made up of 17 amino acids. Germline values: CDR1 SGHVS, CDR2 FQNEAQ. V shed 2 bases, J shed 0 bases, and the junction held 7 bases outside the gene matches. The CDR3: CASSLIDGTGDSYEQYF. The CDR3, as DNA: TGTGCCAGCAGCTTAATAGACGGGACAGGGGACTCCTACGAGCAGTACTTC.